The 10 T cell receptor beta chains reported below all come from one sample, sequenced in a study of T cells in Graves' hyperthyroidism and ophthalmopathy. RNA transcripts provided the source from which TCR beta CDR3 regions were amplified. Using the HTBI primer set, a first-round RT-PCR was run on the TCR CDR3. TCRdb passed the multiplex PCR reads through MiXCR, listing each CDR3 protein once. In the table there are about 400,000 distinct CDR3 sequences, just under 25% of which are singletons. Input material: blood. The receptor source for this set is a man aged 50 or older with Graves' hyperthyroidism.

V is TRBV30 and J is TRBJ2-5; 7 bases are a match to TRBD1. The CDR3 runs 12 residues. Losses at the gene ends were 3 bases for V and 5 bases for J; bases not matched to a gene: 3. Germline CDR1 is GTSNPN and CDR2 is SVGIG (reference sequence). CDR3 amino acids: CAWRQGRETQYF. In DNA, the CDR3 is TGTGCCTGGAGACAGGGGCGGGAGACCCAGTACTTC.

The V gene is TRBV5-1, the J gene TRBJ2-1; D possibly corresponds to TRBD1 (5 bases). The CDR3 spans 14 residues. From germline, CDR1 is SGHRS and CDR2 YFSETQ. V lost 0 bases, J lost 8 bases, and 12 bases lay in between. CDR3 sequence: CASSLAARADEQFF. The CDR3 DNA is TGCGCCAGCAGCTTGGCCGCCAGGGCAGATGAGCAGTTCTTC.

This rearrangement joins TRBV15 to TRBJ2-1; 9 positions match TRBD2. From germline, CDR1 is LNHNV and CDR2 YYDKDF (reference sequence). This CDR3 spans 11 amino acids. After removal of 7 bases from V and 8 bases from J, the junction contained 0 bases not matched to a gene. The CDR3 sequence is CATKREDEQFF. The CDR3 nucleotides read TGTGCCACCAAGCGGGAGGATGAGCAGTTCTTC.

A few counts support this clonotype. The gene calls are TRBV20-1 and TRBJ2-5; tentatively, D is TRBD1 (7 bases). The germline gives CDR1 DFQATT, CDR2 SNEGSKA (reference sequence). The CDR3 has 13 residues. The ends were cut back, 7 bases at V and 1 base at J, with 13 bases in the middle. CDR3 sequence (DNA): TGCAGTGTGTCGCAGGGGGGCCAAGAGACCCAGTACTTC. This translates into CSVSQGGQETQYF.

About this clonotype: A much larger clone lies a single base off, so this may be a read error. This chain joins TRBV20-1 and TRBJ2-7; D might be TRBD1 or TRBD2, each matching 5 bases. The closer fit of TRBJ2-1 to the DNA end suggests the J call may be wrong. The germline V gene encodes CDR1 DFQATT and CDR2 SNEGSKA (reference sequence). The CDR3 runs to 12 residues. In DNA, the CDR3 is TGCAGTGCTTCTACCGGGACCTACGAGCAGTTCTTC. Translation: CSASTGTYEQFF.

The chain uses TRBV18 and TRBJ1-1, with 9 positions matching TRBD1. The CDR3 spans 15 residues. Germline loops: CDR1 KGHSH, CDR2 LQKENI. Trimming took 3 bases from V and 6 from J; bases not matched to a gene: 8. CDR3 bases: TGTGCCAGCTCACCTCTCGGGACAGGGTATTCTGAAGCTTTCTTT. This encodes CASSPLGTGYSEAFF.

CDR3 region: CASSQDGKDTDTQYF. The CDR3 DNA is TGTGCCAGCAGCCAAGACGGGAAAGACACAGATACGCAGTATTTT. The V gene is TRBV11-1, the J gene TRBJ2-3; TRBD2 might be the D (5 bases). The CDR3 is made up of 15 amino acids. V was pared by 5 bases and J by 2 bases, with 14 bases between. The germline CDR1 and CDR2 sequences are SGHAT and FQDESV (reference sequence).

This clonotype was counted ten times or more. V and J are TRBV2 and TRBJ2-2, with D hard to call. CDR3 length: 13 amino acids. Germline CDR1 is SNHLY and CDR2 is FYNNEI. V was pared by 2 bases and J by 4 bases, with 5 bases between. The DNA of the CDR3 is TGTGCCAGCAGTGAAAGCTTCACCGGGGAGCTGTTTTTT. Its translation is CASSESFTGELFF.

The CDR3 sequence: CASSLQGRENYEQYF. In nucleotides, the CDR3 is TGTGCCAGCAGCCTACAGGGACGGGAGAACTACGAGCAGTACTTC. The rearrangement uses TRBV2 and TRBJ2-7; D may match TRBD1 or TRBD2 (6 bases each). This CDR3 comprises 15 residues. Trimming pared 6 bases from V and 3 bases from J, leaving 18 bases between. In germline, CDR1 is SNHLY, CDR2 FYNNEI. Using reference TRBV2 and TRBJ2-7 for the parts outside the CDR3, the full variable domain is EPEVTQTPSHQVTQMGQEVILRCVPISNHLYFYWYRQILGQKVEFLVSFYNNEISEKSEIFDDQFSVERPDGSNFTLKIRSTKLEDSAMYFCASSLQGRENYEQYFGPGTRLTVT.

This chain connects TRBV7-9 to TRBJ1-2; 8 nucleotides agree with TRBD1. This CDR3 is 18 amino acids long. The junction had 14 bases not matched to a gene; V was cut back by 3 bases and J by 2 bases. Per germline, CDR1 SEHNR and CDR2 FQNEAQ (reference sequence). DNA of the CDR3: TGTGCCAGCAGCTTGGGAGGACAGGGCCCCCGGATAAACTATGGCTACACCTTC. Its protein product is CASSLGGQGPRINYGYTF.